This entry features one TCR beta chain sequence. Its cognate antigen is unknown. Use of 60 Vbeta and 13 Jbeta primers characterized the PCR. Measured with immunoSEQ multiplex PCR; TCRdb has only the in-frame clones, and not every one. The sample includes tens of thousands of clones, roughly 80% of them seen just once. These data are taken from a study of cytomegalovirus exposure and HLA in healthy donors. Study outcomes and limitations: Some V segments, including TRBV6-2 and TRBV6-3, were excluded as indistinguishable. Per a prior analysis, the majority of TCR beta V segments were productive roughly 90% or roughly 30% of the time. Sequencing likely caused a cluster of highly shared sequence variants. CMV antigen specificity of three CMV-associated chains was confirmed in vitro.

Trimming took 0 bases from V and 7 from J, leaving 16 bases between them. CDR3 length: 16 residues. Germline CDR1 SGDLS, CDR2 YYNGEE. The chain uses TRBV9 and TRBJ1-4; D unresolved. The sequenced sample was PBMCs. The clonotype was recovered from a male donor in good health and CMV-seronegative. The CDR3, as DNA: TGTGCCAGCAGCGTAGGGGCGAGCATCTTTGGTGAAAAACTGTTTTTT. Translating it yields CASSVGASIFGEKLFF.